This T cell receptor beta chain was profiled in a study of T-cell memory formation after mild COVID-19. About the study: In these data, TCR clusters were largely donor specific.

Study results and limitations: Day 15 to 85 contractors were CD4/CD8 balanced; later expanders leaned CD4+. CD4+ contracting clones were mainly CM and EM; CD8+ ones, EMRA. A subset of responding clones appeared in pre-infection memory, suggesting cross-reactive memory joined.

TCRdb re-called the 5' RACE reads with MiXCR, one entry per CDR3 protein. This sample has some 120,000 distinct CDR3 sequences, with roughly 15% found just once. A word on this clonotype: Its target is unknown.

The CDR3 extends over 19 amino acids. The V gene end was trimmed by 5 bases and the J gene end by 6 bases; junction bases not matched to a gene: 22. The V gene's germline CDR1 is SGDLS and CDR2 YYNGEE. This rearrangement joins TRBV9 to TRBJ2-2, with 7 bases fitting TRBD1. This sequence was found in an adult woman who had mild COVID-19 (a few samples of this study predate the infection). Cell type and time point are not known. The sequenced material came from PBMCs or a T cell subset sorted from them (not recorded which). The CDR3 protein is CASRPTGDPWGVRAGELFF. DNA for the CDR3: TGTGCCAGCAGACCAACAGGGGACCCCTGGGGAGTTCGCGCCGGGGAGCTGTTTTTT.